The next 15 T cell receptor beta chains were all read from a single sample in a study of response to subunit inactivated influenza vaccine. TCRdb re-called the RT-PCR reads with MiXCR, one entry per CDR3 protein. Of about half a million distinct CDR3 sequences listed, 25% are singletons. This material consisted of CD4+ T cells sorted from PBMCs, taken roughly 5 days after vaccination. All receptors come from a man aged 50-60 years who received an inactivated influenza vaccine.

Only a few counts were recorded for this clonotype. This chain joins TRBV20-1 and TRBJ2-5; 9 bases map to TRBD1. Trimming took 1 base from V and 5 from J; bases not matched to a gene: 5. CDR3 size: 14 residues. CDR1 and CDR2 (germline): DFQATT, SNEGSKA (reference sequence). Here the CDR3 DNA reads TGCAGTGCTAGAGCATACAGGGGGCGTGAGACCCAGTACTTC. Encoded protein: CSARAYRGRETQYF.

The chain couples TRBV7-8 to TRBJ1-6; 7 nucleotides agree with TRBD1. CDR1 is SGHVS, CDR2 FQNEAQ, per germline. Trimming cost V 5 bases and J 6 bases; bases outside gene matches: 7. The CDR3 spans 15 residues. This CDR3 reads CASSLRDRFNSPLHF. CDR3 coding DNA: TGTGCCAGCAGCCTCCGGGACAGATTTAATTCACCCCTCCACTTT. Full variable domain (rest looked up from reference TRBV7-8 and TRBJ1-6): GAGVSQSPRYKVAKRGQDVALRCDPISGHVSLFWYQQALGQGPEFLTYFQNEAQLDKSGLPSDRFFAERPEGSVSTLKIQRTQQEDSAVYLCASSLRDRFNSPLHFGNGTRLTVT.

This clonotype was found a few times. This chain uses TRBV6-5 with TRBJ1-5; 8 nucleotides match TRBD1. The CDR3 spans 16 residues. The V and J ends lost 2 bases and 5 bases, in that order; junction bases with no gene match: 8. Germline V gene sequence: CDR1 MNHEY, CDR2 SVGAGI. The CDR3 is CASSYRSGGADQPQHF. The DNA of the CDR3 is TGTGCCAGCAGTTACAGGTCAGGGGGCGCAGATCAGCCCCAGCATTTT.

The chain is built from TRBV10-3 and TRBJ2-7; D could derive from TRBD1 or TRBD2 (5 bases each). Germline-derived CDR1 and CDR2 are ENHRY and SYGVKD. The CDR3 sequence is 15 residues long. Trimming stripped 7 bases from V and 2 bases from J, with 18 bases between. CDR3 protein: CAITEGPRLTYEQYF. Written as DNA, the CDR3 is TGTGCCATCACCGAGGGGCCTCGCCTGACCTACGAGCAGTACTTC.

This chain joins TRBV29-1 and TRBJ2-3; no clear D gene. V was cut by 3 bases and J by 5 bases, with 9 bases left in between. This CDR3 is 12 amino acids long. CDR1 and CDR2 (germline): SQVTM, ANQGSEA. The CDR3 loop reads CSVDRARDTQYF. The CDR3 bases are TGCAGCGTTGATCGGGCGAGAGATACGCAGTATTTT.

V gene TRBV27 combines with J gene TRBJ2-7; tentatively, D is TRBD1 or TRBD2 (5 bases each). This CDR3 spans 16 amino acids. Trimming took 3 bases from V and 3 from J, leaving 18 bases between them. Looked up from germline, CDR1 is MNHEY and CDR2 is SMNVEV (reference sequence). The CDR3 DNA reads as TGTGCCAGCAGTTTGTTCGGGACGGTGGGGATCTACGAGCAGTACTTC. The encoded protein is CASSLFGTVGIYEQYF.

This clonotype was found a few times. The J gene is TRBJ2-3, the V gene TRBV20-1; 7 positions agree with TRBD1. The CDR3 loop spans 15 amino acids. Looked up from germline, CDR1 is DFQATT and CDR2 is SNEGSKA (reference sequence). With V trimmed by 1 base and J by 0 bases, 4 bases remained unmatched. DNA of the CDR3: TGCAGTGCTAGAGCCGACAGGGCGAGCACAGATACGCAGTATTTT. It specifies CSARADRASTDTQYF.

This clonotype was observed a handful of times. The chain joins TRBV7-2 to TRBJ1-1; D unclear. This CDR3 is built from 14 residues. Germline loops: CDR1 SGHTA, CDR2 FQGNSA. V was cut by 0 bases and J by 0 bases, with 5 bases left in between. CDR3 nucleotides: TGTGCCAGCAGCTTAGCCTCAGTGAACACTGAAGCTTTCTTT. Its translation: CASSLASVNTEAFF.

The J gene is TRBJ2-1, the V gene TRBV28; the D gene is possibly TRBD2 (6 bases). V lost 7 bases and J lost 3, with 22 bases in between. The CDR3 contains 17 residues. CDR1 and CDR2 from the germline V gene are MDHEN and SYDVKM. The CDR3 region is CASTALSIWGVYNEQFF. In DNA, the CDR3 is TGTGCCAGCACCGCCCTCAGTATTTGGGGGGTCTACAATGAGCAGTTCTTC. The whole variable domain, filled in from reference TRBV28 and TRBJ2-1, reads DVKVTQSSRYLVKRTGEKVFLECVQDMDHENMFWYRQDPGLGLRLIYFSYDVKMKEKGDIPEGYSVSREKKERFSLILESASTNQTSMYLCASTALSIWGVYNEQFFGPGTRLTVL.

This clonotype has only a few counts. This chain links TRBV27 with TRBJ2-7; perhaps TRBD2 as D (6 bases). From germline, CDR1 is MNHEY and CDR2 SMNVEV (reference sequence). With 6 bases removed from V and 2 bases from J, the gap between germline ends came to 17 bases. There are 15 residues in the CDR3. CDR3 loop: CASSTPGGFPYEQYF. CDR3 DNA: TGTGCCAGCAGCACCCCCGGGGGTTTCCCCTACGAGCAGTACTTC.

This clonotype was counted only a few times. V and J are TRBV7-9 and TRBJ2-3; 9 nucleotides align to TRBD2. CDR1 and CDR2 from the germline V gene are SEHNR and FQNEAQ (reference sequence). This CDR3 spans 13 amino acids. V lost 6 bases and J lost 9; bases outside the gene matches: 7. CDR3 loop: CASRGSGSSTQYF. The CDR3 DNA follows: TGTGCCAGCAGGGGTAGCGGGAGTAGCACGCAGTATTTT.

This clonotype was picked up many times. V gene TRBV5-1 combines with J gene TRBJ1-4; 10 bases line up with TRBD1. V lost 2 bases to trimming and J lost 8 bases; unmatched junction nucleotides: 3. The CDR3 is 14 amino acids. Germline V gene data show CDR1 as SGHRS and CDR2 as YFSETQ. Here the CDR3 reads CASSFGQGGEKLFF. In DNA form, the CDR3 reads TGCGCCAGCAGCTTCGGACAGGGGGGGGAAAAACTGTTTTTT.

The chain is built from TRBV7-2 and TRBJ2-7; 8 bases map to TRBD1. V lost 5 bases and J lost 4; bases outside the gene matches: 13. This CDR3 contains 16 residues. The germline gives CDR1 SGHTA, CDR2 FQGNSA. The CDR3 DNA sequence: TGTGCCAGCAGCAAAGGTCCGGGACAGGAGAAGTACGAGCAGTACTTC. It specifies CASSKGPGQEKYEQYF.

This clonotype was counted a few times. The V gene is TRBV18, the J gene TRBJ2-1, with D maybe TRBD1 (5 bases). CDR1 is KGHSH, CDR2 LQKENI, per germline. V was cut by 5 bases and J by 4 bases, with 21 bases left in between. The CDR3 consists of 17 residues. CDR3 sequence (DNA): TGTGCCAGCTCAAGGGGTTCTGGCGTCCGAACGTACAATGAGCAGTTCTTC. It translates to CASSRGSGVRTYNEQFF.

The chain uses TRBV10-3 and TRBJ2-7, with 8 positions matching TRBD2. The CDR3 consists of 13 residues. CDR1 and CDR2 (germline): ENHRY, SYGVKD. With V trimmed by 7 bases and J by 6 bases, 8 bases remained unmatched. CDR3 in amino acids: CAITPGTRGEQYF. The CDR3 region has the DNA TGTGCCATCACTCCCGGGACTAGGGGCGAGCAGTACTTC.